These 15 T cell receptor beta chains share one sample of origin, sequenced in a study of blood T cells in healthy people across ages (dated by TCRdb to between 2014 and 2017). The method behind the library was 5' RACE. Data came from an Illumina HiSeq 2500. A second PCR of 7 to 11 cycles was run with a J-beta primer mix and a sample-barcoded 5' primer. The raw public reads went through TCRdb reprocessing: fastp at Q25, MiXCR clone calling, in-frame beta chains kept. CDR3 protein sequences are deduplicated, and each keeps its most common genes and DNA. In all, the sample holds over 1,200,000 distinct CDR3 sequences, and around 59% of those were seen once. About 6.3% of the sample is held by the ten biggest clonotypes. Material: blood. The source is a man aged 18 to 30 in good health.

The chain employs TRBV5-1 and TRBJ2-5; perhaps D is TRBD1 or TRBD2 (5 bases each). Looked up from germline, CDR1 is SGHRS and CDR2 is YFSETQ. The V end lost 4 bases, the J end lost 1 base, and 11 bases lay between the germline ends. The CDR3 length is 14 residues. CDR3 loop: CASSPGPSQETQYF. The CDR3 nucleotides read TGCGCCAGCAGCCCGGGACCAAGCCAAGAGACCCAGTACTTC.

The chain joins TRBV4-3 to TRBJ1-1; a weak D match, TRBD1 (5 bases). CDR1 LGHNA and CDR2 YSLEER come from the germline V gene. V lost 1 base and J 4 bases, leaving 16 bases between the germline ends. The CDR3 totals 16 residues. The CDR3 loop reads CASSQARGTGGTEAFF. The CDR3 DNA reads TGCGCCAGCAGCCAAGCGCGAGGGACCGGGGGCACTGAAGCTTTCTTT.

The chain combines TRBV28 with TRBJ2-7; 8 nucleotides line up with TRBD1. With V trimmed by 3 bases and J by 4 bases, 11 bases remained unmatched. CDR3 length equals 16 residues. Germline assignment: CDR1 MDHEN and CDR2 SYDVKM. The CDR3 DNA reads as TGTGCCAGCAGTTTGCCCCCCTCCAGGGGGCAGTACGAGCAGTACTTC. Its protein product is CASSLPPSRGQYEQYF.

J is TRBJ2-7 and V is TRBV6-6, with TRBD2 matching 10 bases. The CDR3 is made up of 15 amino acids. The ends lost 5 bases at V and 4 bases at J; junction bases unmatched: 8. Per the germline V gene, CDR1 is MNHNY and CDR2 is SVGAGI (reference sequence). CDR3 DNA: TGTGCCAGCAGTACCGGACTAGCGGAAAATTACGAGCAGTACTTC. Amino acid sequence: CASSTGLAENYEQYF.

The rearrangement joins TRBV27 to TRBJ2-7; D is undetermined. Germline V lookup: CDR1 MNHEY, CDR2 SMNVEV (reference sequence). V lost 7 bases to trimming and J lost 2 bases, with 15 bases between them. This CDR3 contains 14 residues. The CDR3 loop reads CASTHSASPYEQYF. The DNA for the CDR3 is TGTGCCAGCACCCATTCCGCCAGCCCCTACGAGCAGTACTTC.

The chain carries TRBV14 and TRBJ2-7, with D possibly being TRBD1 (5 bases). From germline, CDR1 is SGHDN and CDR2 FVKESK. With 2 bases removed from V and 2 bases from J, the gap between germline ends came to 10 bases. There are 14 residues in the CDR3. The CDR3 region has the DNA TGTGCCAGCAGCCAACAGGGTTTTGCCTACGAGCAGTACTTC. Translation gives CASSQQGFAYEQYF.

The chain employs TRBV29-1 and TRBJ2-7; D call uncertain. Germline values: CDR1 SQVTM, CDR2 ANQGSEA. CDR3 length: 13 residues. Trimming pared 5 bases from V and 0 bases from J, leaving 11 bases between. The CDR3 is CSVSGGLSYEQYF. DNA of the CDR3: TGCAGCGTTTCGGGTGGTCTCTCCTACGAGCAGTACTTC.

This clonotype has only one observation. This chain connects TRBV11-2 to TRBJ2-5; the D gene is possibly TRBD2 (5 bases). The J call may be in error: the DNA end matches TRBJ2-7 better. The CDR3 is 18 residues long. Germline V CDR1 and CDR2: SGHAT, FQNNGV. The CDR3 is CASSPRNTGNLGAYEQYF. The CDR3 coding sequence is TGTGCCAGCAGTCCGCGAAATACCGGGAACCTCGGGGCCTACGAGCAGTACTTC.

The rearrangement uses TRBV24-1 and TRBJ2-4, with 7 nucleotides matching TRBD1. There are 15 residues in the CDR3. The germline V gene has CDR1 KGHDR and CDR2 SFDVKD. The J segment lost 1 base and the V segment lost 4 bases, leaving 3 bases of the junction unmatched. The CDR3 DNA is TGTGCCACCAGTGACTCGGACAGGGCCAAAAACATTCAGTACTTC. Translated, it gives CATSDSDRAKNIQYF.

The rearrangement joins TRBV7-9 to TRBJ2-5; 11 bases are shared with TRBD1. After removal of 0 bases from V and 4 bases from J, the junction contained 7 bases not matched to a gene. This CDR3 is 17 amino acids long. The V gene's germline CDR1 is SEHNR and CDR2 FQNEAQ (reference sequence). CDR3 nucleotides: TGTGCCAGCAGCTTAGCACTTGGGACAGGGGGAGGAGAGACCCAGTACTTC. Translation gives CASSLALGTGGGETQYF. Based on the CDR3 plus reference TRBV7-9 and TRBJ2-5, the full variable domain is DTGVSQNPRHKITKRGQNVTFRCDPISEHNRLYWYRQTLGQGPEFLTYFQNEAQLEKSRLLSDRFSAERPKGSFSTLEIQRTEQGDSAMYLCASSLALGTGGGETQYFGPGTRLLVL.

The CDR3 DNA reads as TGTGCCAGCAGTCGACAGGGATTTCAGCCCCAGCATTTT. Translation gives CASSRQGFQPQHF. The chain combines TRBV12-3 or TRBV12-4 with TRBJ1-5; TRBD1 matches 7 bases. V shed 5 bases, J shed 6 bases, and the junction held 4 bases outside the gene matches. The CDR3 spans 13 residues.

CDR3: CASSRRARVDTQYF. CDR3 in DNA: TGTGCCAGCAGCCGGCGGGCCCGGGTGGATACGCAGTATTTT. The gene calls are TRBV12-3 or TRBV12-4 and TRBJ2-3; D might be TRBD2 (5 bases). V dropped 6 bases and J dropped 6 bases, with 16 bases sitting between them. This CDR3 is 14 amino acids long.

V usage is TRBV6-5 and J usage is TRBJ2-2; D is unresolved. Germline assignment: CDR1 MNHEY and CDR2 SVGAGI. V lost 3 bases to trimming and J lost 6 bases, with 11 bases between them. This CDR3 is 14 amino acids long. CDR3 nucleotide sequence: TGTGCCAGCAGTTATCGGCCAGACCCCGGGGAGCTGTTTTTT. Amino acids: CASSYRPDPGELFF.

This rearrangement joins TRBV7-9 to TRBJ2-3, with D perhaps given as TRBD1 or TRBD2 (5 bases each). The CDR3 is 15 residues long. V shed 2 bases and J shed 4 bases, with 13 bases lying between them. The germline CDR1 and CDR2 sequences are SEHNR and FQNEAQ (reference sequence). DNA for the CDR3: TGTGCCAGCAGCTTAAAACTAGGGGTGGCAGATACGCAGTATTTT. It specifies CASSLKLGVADTQYF.

The chain employs TRBV29-1 and TRBJ1-5; D gene unclear. V was pared by 3 bases and J by 0 bases, with 6 bases between. CDR3 size: 13 residues. Per the germline V gene, CDR1 is SQVTM and CDR2 is ANQGSEA. The CDR3 protein is CSVEEDSNQPQHF. CDR3 in DNA: TGCAGCGTTGAGGAGGATAGCAATCAGCCCCAGCATTTT.